This is a list of T cell receptor beta chains from one sample in a study of coeliac disease. Repertoires were generated with immunoSEQ multiplex PCR, while TCRdb's copy carries only in-frame clones and drops some. The table has some 4,000 clones, 55% to 65% seen once. The sample was intraepithelial lymphocytes from the gut. The receptors stem from a man aged 65 to 79 with active celiac disease. Each CDR3 is given with its conserved first and last residue.

cdr3_length | j_call | v_call | cdr3_aa
14 | TRBJ2-7 | TRBV19 | CASSPRTVSYEQYF
15 | TRBJ2-1 | TRBV5-8 | CASSSSGKYYNEQFF
12 | TRBJ1-6 | TRBV6-5 | CASRPEGSPLHF
13 | TRBJ2-3 | TRBV5-1 | CASRDKVGDTQYF
14 | TRBJ2-4 | TRBV7-2 | CASSLVGSFDIQYF
15 | TRBJ1-1 | TRBV5-1 | CASSFTQGSGTEAFF
15 | TRBJ2-2 | TRBV25-1 | CASFKADRSTGELFF
15 | TRBJ1-2 | TRBV28 | CASSSSGQGEDGYTF
14 | TRBJ2-3 | TRBV5-1 | CASSLSLAEDTQYF
12 | TRBJ1-4 | TRBV15 | CATSPFEEKLFF
14 | TRBJ2-1 | TRBV6-1 | CASGRTGGSDEQFF
14 | TRBJ2-7 | TRBV5-1 | CASSLGPGLYEQYF
14 | TRBJ2-1 | TRBV19 | CASNDLSSYNEQFF
12 | TRBJ2-3 | TRBV29-1 | CSVGRTGDTQYF
16 | TRBJ1-6 | TRBV4-3 | CASSQSTVLPNSPLHF
15 | TRBJ2-7 | TRBV16 | CASSQLTGGIHEQYF
11 | TRBJ1-2 | TRBV11-2 | CASSLGGGSTF
14 | TRBJ2-2 | TRBV7-3 | CASSLRANTGELFF
12 | TRBJ2-1 | TRBV4-1 | CASSHGPGEQFF
14 | TRBJ2-3 | TRBV11-2 | CASRWDLSTDTQYF
14 | TRBJ1-4 | TRBV7-9 | CARRSKVPNEKLFF
13 | TRBJ2-7 | TRBV9 | CASSPGLSYEQYF
15 | TRBJ1-6 | TRBV7-9 | CASSPLGVGNSPLHF
16 | TRBJ2-5 | TRBV27 | CASSPRLAGVGETQYF
13 | TRBJ2-1 | TRBV11-1 | CASSLTDRGEQFF
17 | TRBJ2-2 | TRBV5-1 | CASSLASGTTNTGELFF
15 | TRBJ2-7 | TRBV6-5 | CASSPGGQRRSEQYF
14 | TRBJ2-1 | TRBV6-1 | CASPGTGGYNEQFF
21 | TRBJ2-2 | TRBV7-6 | CASSLILAGYFAGLNTGELFF
16 | TRBJ2-1 | TRBV5-4 | CASSGTSGGSYNEQFF
14 | TRBJ2-7 | TRBV5-1 | CASSPRTSIHEQYF
12 | TRBJ2-1 | TRBV2 | CASSLAGNEQFF
15 | TRBJ1-6 | TRBV4-1 | CASSQYQDRARPLHF
16 | TRBJ2-1 | TRBV5-1 | CASTEEGTGGYNEQFF
12 | TRBJ2-3 | TRBV5-1 | CASRRWADTQYF
13 | TRBJ1-1 | TRBV5-4 | CASSWGENTEAFF
15 | TRBJ1-6 | TRBV7-2 | CASSFFTGVNSPLHF
13 | TRBJ2-1 | TRBV7-6 | CASSPTGGNEQFF
12 | TRBJ2-1 | TRBV10-3 | CAISGGAAEQFF
17 | TRBJ2-2 | TRBV30 | CAWSTGLGPGPSGELFF
14 | TRBJ1-1 | TRBV6-1 | CASSGNGGDTEAFF
11 | TRBJ1-3 | TRBV5-1 | CASTAGNTIYF
13 | TRBJ2-1 | TRBV29-1 | CSGRGAAYNEQFF
12 | TRBJ1-2 | TRBV19 | CASRGQFWGYTF
15 | TRBJ1-1 | TRBV25-1 | CASSPNRGTNTEAFF
15 | TRBJ2-5 | TRBV9 | CASSVATGGVETQYF
13 | TRBJ2-3 | TRBV5-5 | CASSPGSTDTQYF
13 | TRBJ1-6 | TRBV6-5 | CASSFRRDSPLHF
12 | TRBJ2-5 | TRBV29-1 | CSVLFDQETQYF
12 | TRBJ1-1 | TRBV28 | CASSLGHNEAFF
15 | TRBJ2-1 | TRBV18 | CASSQSSGILDEQFF
14 | TRBJ2-3 | TRBV29-1 | CSVAGTSGLYTQYF
14 | TRBJ2-7 | TRBV28 | CASSLLGRAYEQYF
14 | TRBJ2-3 | TRBV7-9 | CASSLAIGEDTQYF
17 | TRBJ2-1 | TRBV7-2 | CASSYDLGLAAINEQFF
16 | TRBJ2-5 | TRBV30 | CAWSVLAGGIPETQYF